This T cell receptor beta chain is drawn from a study of CD8 T cells in ankylosing spondylitis (dated by TCRdb to about 2017). Some background on the complete study: To find TCR variants linked to disease, the study profiled T cell receptor beta repertoires in ankylosing spondylitis patients and healthy donors. The whole study cohort included 85 to 120 healthy donors and 25 ankylosing spondylitis patients. Samples of peripheral blood were taken, and for ankylosing spondylitis patients, synovial fluid was collected as well. Results the study describes overall, beyond this receptor: A TCR beta motif made up of about eight highly homologous amino acid variants appeared to be characteristic of blood from ankylosing spondylitis patients. The disease-linked clones were reported to be significantly enriched in matched synovial fluid samples from ankylosing spondylitis patients. Some motif variants were previously reported in synovial fluid and blood of reactive arthritis patients, suggesting common disease-initiation mechanisms. The disease-linked clones showed a CD8+ phenotype and occurred at relatively low frequencies in peripheral blood.

This clonotype has ten or more counts. What this receptor recognizes is not known. Base quality data are lacking; no much larger clone is found one base away. Deletion took 0 bases off V and 0 bases off J, with a span of 15 bases between the germline ends. From the germline V gene (reference sequence), CDR1 is DFQATT and CDR2 is SNEGSKA. Taken from cysteine to phenylalanine, the CDR3 has 16 residues. The read is trimmed to its CDR3 DNA, 48 bases read in frame from base 1. TCRdb lists the instrument as Illumina HiSeq 2500. Quantitative 5'-RACE with molecular barcodes was the method used to prepare the TCR beta libraries. The original pipeline was this. A new computational method based on a probabilistic model of VDJ rearrangement was used to identify disease-linked TCR variants. TCRdb reprocessed the public reads (quality trimming at Q25 with fastp, clone calling with MiXCR) and kept in-frame beta chains. Rows with a matching CDR3 protein are joined into one entry that keeps the most common DNA and genes. The V and J calls were not made by the authors but by TCRdb's processing. The sample contains 200,000 to 250,000 distinct CDR3 sequences, approximately 7.6% of them found a single time. Jointly, the top ten make up approximately 4.8% of the sample.

Recombination joined TRBV20-1 with TRBJ2-7; the D gene is possibly TRBD1, with 5 bases matching. Sequencing was carried out using blood, either unsorted or a sorted T cell fraction (not recorded which). The receptor was isolated from a female donor with ankylosing spondylitis or in good health (not recorded which). The CDR3 region reads CSAREPSRANSYEQYF. The nucleotides read TGCAGTGCTAGAGAACCATCCAGGGCGAACTCCTACGAGCAGTACTTC.